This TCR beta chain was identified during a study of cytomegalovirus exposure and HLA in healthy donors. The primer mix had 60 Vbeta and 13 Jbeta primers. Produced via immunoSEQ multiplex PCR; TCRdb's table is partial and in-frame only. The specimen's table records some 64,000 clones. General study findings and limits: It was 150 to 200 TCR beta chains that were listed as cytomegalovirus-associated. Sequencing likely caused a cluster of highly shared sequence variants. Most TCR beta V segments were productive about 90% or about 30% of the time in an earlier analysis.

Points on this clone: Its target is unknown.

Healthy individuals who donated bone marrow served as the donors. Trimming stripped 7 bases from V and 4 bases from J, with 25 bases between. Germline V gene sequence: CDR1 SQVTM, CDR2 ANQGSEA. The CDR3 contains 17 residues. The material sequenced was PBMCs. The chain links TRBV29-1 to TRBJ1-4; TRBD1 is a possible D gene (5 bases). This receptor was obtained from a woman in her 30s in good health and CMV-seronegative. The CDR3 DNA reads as TGCAGCGCCAGCTCGGGGGGTCCGGCCTATCATAATGAAAAACTGTTTTTT. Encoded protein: CSASSGGPAYHNEKLFF.